This record covers a single T cell receptor beta chain. Its specificity is unknown. The data were taken from a study of T cell responses to AZD1222 COVID-19 vaccine. Trimming stripped 3 bases from V and 9 bases from J, with 23 bases between. The CDR3 totals 15 residues. The V gene's germline CDR1 is GTSNPN and CDR2 SVGIG (reference sequence). Assay used: immunoSEQ multiplex PCR; TCRdb lists only in-frame clones, some missing. The table has more than 75,000 clones, roughly 80% seen once. Study results and limitations: Sampled repertoires all dated from after the peak T cell response. Regions 160-218 and 743-854 dominated among vaccine-associated CD4 TCRs spanning spike. Reportedly, close to half of spike-specific TCRs are directed against unmutated variant regions.

This material consisted of peripheral blood, taken 28 days after the second AZD1222 dose. The clonotype originates from an adult who received the AZD1222 COVID-19 vaccine. V is TRBV30 and J is TRBJ1-1, with D possibly matching TRBD1 (5 bases). CDR3 in DNA: TGTGCCTGGAGGGTAGGTAGAGGGGCCGCGTACAAAGCTTTCTTT. It codes for CAWRVGRGAAYKAFF. The full variable domain, in which reference TRBV30 and TRBJ1-1 provide the parts outside the CDR3, is SQTIHQWPATLVQPVGSPLSLECTVEGTSNPNLYWYRQAAGRGLQLLFYSVGIGQISSEVPQNLSASRPQDRQFILSSKKLLLSDSGFYLCAWRVGRGAAYKAFFGQGTRLTVV.